The 9 T cell receptor beta chains presented below share a single source sample, sequenced in a study of a mutant IDH1 vaccine in newly diagnosed glioma. Their specific antigens are unknown. Sequencing used immunoSEQ multiplex PCR; TCRdb keeps in-frame clones, though not all of them. In the table there are roughly 50,000 clones, 80% to 90% of which are singletons. Noted time point: week 23, last vaccination. With topical imiquimod, each dose of the vaccine consisted of 300 ug of mutant IDH1 20-mer peptide. The sample in question was PBMCs, obtained from a glioma patient whose treatment included an IDH1 peptide vaccine. The receptor source for this set is a woman aged 40 to 50 with glioma. Some clones in this sample may be carry-over from other donors' samples.

The chain uses TRBV15 and TRBJ1-1; 9 bases are a match to TRBD1. The CDR3 contains 16 residues. V was clipped by 0 bases and J by 3 bases; unmatched bases: 5. Germline CDR1 LNHNV, CDR2 YYDKDF (reference sequence). The CDR3: CATSRDRTGGDTEAFF. In DNA, the CDR3 is TGTGCCACCAGCAGAGATCGAACAGGGGGCGACACTGAAGCTTTCTTT.

The CDR3 nucleotides read TGTGCCAGCAGTTACAGGGGGGGGCCAGATACGCAGTATTTT. Amino acid sequence: CASSYRGGPDTQYF. The rearrangement links TRBV6-5 to TRBJ2-3; D may be TRBD2 (7 bases). The CDR3 is 14 amino acids. The V gene's germline CDR1 is MNHEY and CDR2 SVGAGI. V was shortened by 2 bases and J by 4 bases, with 10 bases between the two germline ends.

The genes are TRBV5-1 and TRBJ1-4, with 7 bases lining up with TRBD1. The CDR3 consists of 15 residues. V shed 2 bases, J shed 0 bases, and the junction held 1 base outside the gene matches. Germline-derived CDR1 and CDR2 are SGHRS and YFSETQ. CDR3 protein: CASSFGQATNEKLFF. Here the CDR3 DNA reads TGCGCCAGCAGCTTTGGACAGGCAACTAATGAAAAACTGTTTTTT.

This chain uses TRBV6-6 with TRBJ2-7; D is possibly TRBD1 (6 bases). Germline-derived CDR1 and CDR2 are MNHNY and SVGAGI (reference sequence). Trimming removed 8 bases from V and 6 bases from J, with 11 bases in between. The CDR3 consists of 11 residues. CDR3 loop: CASRRGGEQYF. The CDR3 DNA reads TGTGCCAGCCGGCGAGGGGGCGAGCAGTACTTC.

This chain uses TRBV21-1 with TRBJ2-7; the table names TRBD1, a call not compared with the DNA. TRBV21-1 is given as a pseudogene. CDR3 size: 14 residues. The CDR3 sequence: CASSKGQGIHEQYF. CDR3 bases: TGTGCCAGCAGCAAGGGACAGGGAATCCACGAGCAGTACTTC.

The chain links TRBV5-5 to TRBJ2-7; unclear D gene. This CDR3 has 14 amino acids. V shed 0 bases and J shed 7 bases, with 14 bases lying between them. The germline V gene has CDR1 SGHKS and CDR2 YYEKEE (reference sequence). The DNA of the CDR3 is TGTGCCAGCAGCTTGGTCGGACGGTCTATGGAGCAGTACTTC. It is translated as CASSLVGRSMEQYF.

The V call is TRBV7-8, the J call TRBJ1-1; TRBD1 matches at 11 bases. J gave up 3 bases and V 1 base, and 4 bases lay outside the gene matches. Per germline, CDR1 SGHVS and CDR2 FQNEAQ. CDR3 length: 16 amino acids. The CDR3 DNA is TGTGCCAGCAGCTTAGGGACGGGACAGGGGGACACTGAAGCTTTCTTT. Translation gives CASSLGTGQGDTEAFF.

The chain has TRBV18 and TRBJ2-7; 7 nucleotides agree with TRBD2. Germline values: CDR1 KGHSH, CDR2 LQKENI. The CDR3 loop spans 13 amino acids. V trimming: 1 base; J trimming: 4 bases; junction bases outside the gene matches: 1. CDR3 DNA sequence: TGTGCCAGCTCACCACGGGGGGGGTACGAGCAGTACTTC. It codes for CASSPRGGYEQYF.

The gene calls are TRBV7-2 and TRBJ2-5; weak D call: TRBD2 (7 bases). There are 16 residues in the CDR3. The V gene lost 6 bases and the J gene lost 4 bases, with 21 bases spanning the gap. The germline gives CDR1 SGHTA, CDR2 FQGNSA. In nucleotides, the CDR3 is TGTGCCAGCAGTATAACCATAGGGGGGGCGAGAGAGACCCAGTACTTC. Translation gives CASSITIGGARETQYF.